These 27 T cell receptor beta chains originate from one sample sequenced in a study of molecular identifiers for immune sequencing clone quantification. TCRdb reprocessed the PCR reads with MiXCR, giving one entry per CDR3 protein. The table lists approximately 670,000 distinct CDR3 sequences, 15% to 20% of them singletons. The sequenced material came from naive CD8+ T cells from blood, with Jurkat cell RNA spiked in. Described subset: FACS-sorted CD8+CD4-CCR7+CD45RA+ naive T cells. Receptors originate from a human donor in good health. Some libraries in this study had Jurkat cell RNA spiked in.

For this clonotype: Likely a read error: the CDR3 ends without its conserved phenylalanine or tryptophan. The gene calls are TRBV13 and TRBJ2-7, with D maybe TRBD2 (5 bases). V dropped 1 base and J dropped 1 base, with 14 bases sitting between them. Per germline, CDR1 PRHDT and CDR2 FYEKMQ (reference sequence). The CDR3 consists of 16 residues. CDR3 amino acids: CASSLEVTWRSYEQYL. The CDR3 bases are TGTGCCAGCAGCTTAGAAGTAACCTGGAGGTCCTACGAGCAGTACCTC.

With respect to this clonotype: A read error may account for a junction end that differs from germline. CDR3 loop: CASSQEGTSSYERYF. The CDR3 nucleotides are TGCGCCAGCAGCCAAGAAGGGACAAGCTCTTACGAGCGGTACTTC. This rearrangement joins TRBV4-1 to TRBJ2-7, with D perhaps TRBD1 (6 bases). The CDR3 has 15 amino acids. Per germline, CDR1 MGHRA and CDR2 YSYEKL.

This sequence joins TRBV28 and TRBJ2-7, with D uncertain. Germline V gives CDR1 MDHEN, CDR2 SYDVKM. The CDR3 has 11 residues. V was shortened by 2 bases and J by 6 bases, with 5 bases between the two germline ends. CDR3 bases: TGTGCCAGCAGTTTACGCTTCGAGCAGTACTTC. This translates into CASSLRFEQYF.

Only a few counts were recorded for this clonotype. The chain is built from TRBV21-1 and TRBJ2-2; TRBD1 reflects the table's D call only, with no check against the DNA. TRBV21-1 is a pseudogene locus. The CDR3 contains 16 residues. Here the CDR3 reads CASRNLGGKNTGELFF. The CDR3 DNA follows: TGTGCCAGCAGAAATTTAGGGGGGAAGAACACCGGGGAGCTGTTTTTT.

The CDR3 DNA reads as TGTGCCAGCAGCTTGGGCAGGACCCCAGAGCTGTTTTTT. Encoded protein: CASSLGRTPELFF. The V call is TRBV5-6, the J call TRBJ2-2; D call uncertain. V was clipped by 0 bases and J by 11 bases, with 11 bases between them. Per germline, CDR1 SGHDT and CDR2 YYEEEE. The CDR3 is 13 residues long.

Remarks on this clonotype: A much bigger clone sits one base away, suggesting this may be a read error. The V gene is TRBV7-9, the J gene TRBJ2-2; TRBD1 aligns across 8 bases. Trimming at V came to 5 bases and at J to 2 bases, leaving 10 bases not matched to a gene. The CDR3 totals 17 residues. The germline gives CDR1 SEHNR, CDR2 FQNEAQ (reference sequence). CDR3 bases: TGTGCCAGCAGCCATTGGGACAGGCAAGGAAACACCGGGGAGCTGTTTTTT. This encodes CASSHWDRQGNTGELFF.

This clonotype was recorded many times. CDR3 in DNA: TGTGCCAGCAGTCCGCTGGGTAGCGGGAGCGAGACCCAGTACTTC. Translated, it gives CASSPLGSGSETQYF. The rearrangement uses TRBV7-6 and TRBJ2-5, with TRBD2 matching over 9 bases. Unmatched junction bases numbered 10, after V lost 6 bases and J lost 5 bases. Germline CDR1 reads SGHVS; CDR2 reads FNYEAQ. The CDR3 length is 15 residues.

This clonotype was observed at least ten times. The junction departs from the called germline gene at one end, perhaps through a read error. V gene TRBV7-2 combines with J gene TRBJ2-6, with D possibly matching TRBD1 (5 bases). The germline V gene has CDR1 SGHTA and CDR2 FQGNSA. This CDR3 is 11 amino acids long. The DNA for the CDR3 is TGTGCCAGCAGCTTACCAGGGCGGTTGGGCTTC. It translates to CASSLPGRLGF.

This clonotype was counted ten times or more. V and J are TRBV20-1 and TRBJ2-7; D tentatively reads TRBD1 or TRBD2 (5 bases each). Germline-derived CDR1 and CDR2 are DFQATT and SNEGSKA (reference sequence). The CDR3 loop spans 13 amino acids. Trimming shortened V by 4 bases and J by 0 bases, and 10 bases separated the two germline ends. CDR3 DNA sequence: TGCAGTGCTACCGCCGGGACCTCCTACGAGCAGTACTTC. Encoded protein: CSATAGTSYEQYF.

The chain is built from TRBV30 and TRBJ2-5, with TRBD1 identical over 11 bases. Germline V gene lookup returns CDR1 GTSNPN and CDR2 SVGIG (reference sequence). This CDR3 has 13 residues. Trimming cost V 3 bases and J 5 bases; bases outside gene matches: 2. CDR3 in amino acids: CAWRDRGLETQYF. The CDR3 DNA sequence: TGTGCCTGGAGGGACAGGGGGCTTGAGACCCAGTACTTC. The variable domain in full, with the rest retrieved from reference TRBV30 and TRBJ2-5, is SQTIHQWPATLVQPVGSPLSLECTVEGTSNPNLYWYRQAAGRGLQLLFYSVGIGQISSEVPQNLSASRPQDRQFILSSKKLLLSDSGFYLCAWRDRGLETQYFGPGTRLLVL.

This clonotype was picked up a small number of times. The rearrangement joins TRBV2 to TRBJ2-7; D remains unclear. CDR1 and CDR2 from the germline V gene are SNHLY and FYNNEI. The CDR3 sequence is 13 residues long. V shed 3 bases and J shed 0 bases, with 6 bases lying between them. CDR3 nucleotide sequence: TGTGCCAGCAGTGAGGCGTTCTCCTACGAGCAGTACTTC. Its protein is CASSEAFSYEQYF.

A word on this clonotype: It may be a read error: a sequence one base away is much more abundant. This chain uses TRBV5-3 with TRBJ2-3, with 13 nucleotides matching TRBD2. TRBV5-3 is designated an ORF whose function remains uncertain. V shed 8 bases, J shed 4 bases, and the junction held 13 bases outside the gene matches. The CDR3 is 17 residues long. CDR3 sequence: CASSMGTSGVGADTQYF. The CDR3 DNA follows: TGTGCCAGCAGCATGGGGACTAGCGGGGTAGGCGCAGATACGCAGTATTTT.

This clonotype came up many times. V gene TRBV7-9 combines with J gene TRBJ2-7, with TRBD2 matching 8 bases. Germline loops: CDR1 SEHNR, CDR2 FQNEAQ (reference sequence). This CDR3 contains 15 residues. V trimming: 4 bases; J trimming: 2 bases; junction bases outside the gene matches: 7. The DNA for the CDR3 is TGTGCCAGCAGCTCAACTAGCGGTTATACCTACGAGCAGTACTTC. Its protein product is CASSSTSGYTYEQYF. Looking up the rest from reference TRBV7-9 and TRBJ2-7 gives the full variable domain: DTGVSQNPRHKITKRGQNVTFRCDPISEHNRLYWYRQTLGQGPEFLTYFQNEAQLEKSRLLSDRFSAERPKGSFSTLEIQRTEQGDSAMYLCASSSTSGYTYEQYFGPGTRLTVT.

This clonotype has only a few counts. The CDR3 DNA reads as TGTGCCATCCGGGCAGGGGACTCCTACGAGCAGTACTTC. Protein sequence: CAIRAGDSYEQYF. This rearrangement joins TRBV10-3 to TRBJ2-7, with a tentative D call TRBD1 (6 bases). Trimming pared 8 bases from V and 0 bases from J, leaving 11 bases between. CDR3 length: 13 amino acids. The V gene's germline CDR1 is ENHRY and CDR2 SYGVKD.

This chain links TRBV30 with TRBJ1-4; possible D gene TRBD1, 6 bases. Germline CDR1 is GTSNPN and CDR2 is SVGIG (reference sequence). V was pared by 5 bases and J by 6 bases, with 13 bases between. This CDR3 is 13 amino acids long. The CDR3 loop is CAWAGDKYEKLFF. The CDR3 nucleotides read TGTGCCTGGGCCGGGGACAAGTATGAAAAACTGTTTTTT.

Turning to this clonotype: A read error may be the cause here, since a much bigger clone is one base away. Since the CDR3 does not end with the conserved phenylalanine or tryptophan, this likely comes from a read error. This chain joins TRBV4-3 and TRBJ2-3; the match to TRBD2 covers 8 bases. CDR3 length: 16 amino acids. Germline-derived CDR1 and CDR2 are LGHNA and YSLEER. Trimming at V came to 5 bases and at J to 4 bases, leaving 11 bases not matched to a gene. CDR3 in DNA: TGCGCCAGCAGCGGATACCAGCGGGAGTCCCCAGATACGCAGTATTCT. Protein sequence: CASSGYQRESPDTQYS.

This clonotype was picked up a small number of times. The rearrangement links TRBV2 to TRBJ1-2; D perhaps matches TRBD1 (6 bases). The CDR3 covers 16 residues. The V end was cut by 4 bases, the J end by 2 bases, with 17 bases between. Germline CDR1 SNHLY, CDR2 FYNNEI. The CDR3 DNA sequence: TGTGCCAGCAGTGGAGGACAGCTCAGTCCCAACTATGGCTACACCTTC. Its translation: CASSGGQLSPNYGYTF.

The sample holds many counts of this clonotype. The chain employs TRBV6-5 and TRBJ2-3; 9 nucleotides agree with TRBD2. This CDR3 is 16 amino acids long. Germline CDR1 and CDR2: MNHEY and SVGAGI. With 0 bases clipped from V and 2 bases from J, the junction kept 3 bases outside the gene matches. The CDR3 loop is CASSYSAGGVTDTQYF. CDR3 in DNA: TGTGCCAGCAGTTACTCGGCGGGAGGGGTCACAGATACGCAGTATTTT.

In regard to this clonotype: A read error is possible here, since a much larger clone lies one base away. The V gene is TRBV20-1, the J gene TRBJ1-1, with D perhaps TRBD1 (6 bases). This CDR3 has 15 residues. Germline CDR1 DFQATT, CDR2 SNEGSKA (reference sequence). The CDR3 here is CSARGGPLRDTGAFF. The CDR3 DNA is TGCAGTGCTAGAGGGGGGCCGCTGCGGGACACTGGAGCTTTCTTT.

The chain joins TRBV9 to TRBJ1-6, with no clear D. This CDR3 has 12 residues. Germline CDR1 reads SGDLS; CDR2 reads YYNGEE. Trimming took 0 bases from V and 8 from J, leaving 3 bases between them. The DNA for the CDR3 is TGTGCCAGCAGCGTAGGGTATTCACCCCTCCACTTT. Protein product: CASSVGYSPLHF.

As regards this clonotype: A much larger clone lies a single base off, so this may be a read error. The chain combines TRBV4-3 with TRBJ1-3; 10 bases line up with TRBD1. Unmatched junction bases numbered 9, after V lost 5 bases and J lost 8 bases. Germline V gene lookup returns CDR1 LGHNA and CDR2 YSLEER. The CDR3 has 15 amino acids. The CDR3, as DNA: TGCGCCAGCAGCTCGGGGACAGGGGACGGAGACACCATATATTTT. As protein: CASSSGTGDGDTIYF.

This clonotype was detected ten times or more. V usage is TRBV12-5 and J usage is TRBJ1-5; no clear D gene. Germline V gene lookup returns CDR1 LGHNT and CDR2 FRNRAP. The CDR3 loop spans 16 amino acids. Between the trimmed V and J ends, which lost 1 base and 0 bases, there was a span of 10 bases. The CDR3 nucleotides read TGTGCTAGTGGTTTGGAAGGTTTTGCTAGCAATCAGCCCCAGCATTTT. This sequence encodes CASGLEGFASNQPQHF.

This clonotype was counted once. A read error may explain this, as a much larger clone is one base away. The chain is built from TRBV6-5 and TRBJ2-3; D ambiguous. V gave up 5 bases and J gave up 1 base, with 19 bases separating them. The length of the CDR3 is 17 residues. Germline-derived CDR1 and CDR2 are MNHEY and SVGAGI. The CDR3 nucleotides read TGTGCCAGCAGTAAACGCCCGATCGCCCTTGGCACAGATACGCAGTATTTT. As protein: CASSKRPIALGTDTQYF.

This clonotype was detected ten times or more. The V and J genes are TRBV6-6 and TRBJ1-5; D is perhaps TRBD1 (5 bases). The CDR3 covers 15 residues. CDR1 and CDR2 from the germline V gene are MNHNY and SVGAGI (reference sequence). V was cut by 4 bases and J by 6 bases, with 16 bases left in between. CDR3 bases: TGTGCCAGCAGTTTATCTCCCAGGGTAGGTCAGCCCCAGCATTTT. It codes for CASSLSPRVGQPQHF.

This clonotype was counted at least ten times. The chain combines TRBV9 with TRBJ1-2; D unclear. Germline V gene sequence: CDR1 SGDLS, CDR2 YYNGEE. CDR3 length equals 15 residues. The V end lost 0 bases, the J end lost 2 bases, and 11 bases lay between the germline ends. The CDR3 nucleotides are TGTGCCAGCAGCGTAGGTACGACGGAGAACTATGGCTACACCTTC. Translation: CASSVGTTENYGYTF.

The V gene is TRBV19, the J gene TRBJ1-1, with D unclear. The CDR3 is 13 residues long. Trimming took off 3 bases at V and 2 bases at J, with 7 bases between the two ends. Per germline, CDR1 LNHDA and CDR2 SQIVND (reference sequence). CDR3 loop: CASSIQSNTEAFF. The DNA of the CDR3 is TGTGCCAGTAGTATTCAAAGCAACACTGAAGCTTTCTTT.

There are a few counts of this clonotype. No conserved phenylalanine or tryptophan is present at the end of the CDR3, so a read error is the likely explanation. This chain joins TRBV20-1 and TRBJ2-7; tentative D call: TRBD1 (6 bases). The CDR3 is 13 residues long. Trimming pared 6 bases from V and 0 bases from J, leaving 12 bases between. Germline-derived CDR1 and CDR2 are DFQATT and SNEGSKA (reference sequence). CDR3 DNA sequence: TGCAGTGCCGAGGGGGAGAGCTCCTACGAGCAGTACCTC. It specifies CSAEGESSYEQYL.